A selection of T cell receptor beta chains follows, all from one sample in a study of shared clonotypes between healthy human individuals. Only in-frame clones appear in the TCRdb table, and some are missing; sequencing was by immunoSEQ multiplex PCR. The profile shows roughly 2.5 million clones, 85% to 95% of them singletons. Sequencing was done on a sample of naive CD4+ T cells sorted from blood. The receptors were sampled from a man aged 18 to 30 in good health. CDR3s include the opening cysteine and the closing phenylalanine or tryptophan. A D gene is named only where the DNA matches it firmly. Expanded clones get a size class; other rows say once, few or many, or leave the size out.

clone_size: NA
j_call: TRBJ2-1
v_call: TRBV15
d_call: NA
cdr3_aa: CATSRNRVYSYNEQFF
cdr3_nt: TGTGCCACCAGCAGAAACCGGGTATACTCCTACAATGAGCAGTTCTTC

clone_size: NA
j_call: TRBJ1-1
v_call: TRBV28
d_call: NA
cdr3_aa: CASTIGGDTEAFF
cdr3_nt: TGTGCCAGCACCATCGGGGGGGACACTGAAGCTTTCTTT

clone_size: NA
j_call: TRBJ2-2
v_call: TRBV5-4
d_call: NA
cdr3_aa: CASSLVGSANTGELFF
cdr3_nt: TGTGCCAGCAGCTTGGTGGGGTCTGCGAACACCGGGGAGCTGTTTTTT

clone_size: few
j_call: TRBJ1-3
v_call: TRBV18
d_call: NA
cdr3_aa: CASSPSNTIYF
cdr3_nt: TGTGCCAGCTCACCATCAAACACCATATATTTT

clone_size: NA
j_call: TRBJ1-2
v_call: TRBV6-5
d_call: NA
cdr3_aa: CASSFHDRSYGYTF
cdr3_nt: TGTGCCAGCAGCTTCCACGACAGGTCCTATGGCTACACCTTC

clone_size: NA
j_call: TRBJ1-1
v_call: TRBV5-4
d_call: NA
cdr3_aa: CASSLTGMNTEAFF
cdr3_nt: TGTGCCAGCAGCTTGACAGGTATGAACACTGAAGCTTTCTTT

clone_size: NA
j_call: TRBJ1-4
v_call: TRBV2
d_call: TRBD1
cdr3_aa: CASSKDRGQLFF
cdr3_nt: TGTGCCAGCAGTAAGGACAGGGGGCAACTGTTTTTT

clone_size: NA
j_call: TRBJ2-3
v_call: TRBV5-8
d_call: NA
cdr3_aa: CASSADGDTQYF
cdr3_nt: TGTGCCAGCAGCGCGGACGGAGATACGCAGTATTTT

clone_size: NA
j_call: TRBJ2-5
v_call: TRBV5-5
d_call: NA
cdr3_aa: CASSLSVIRGGETQYF
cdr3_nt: TGTGCCAGCAGCTTGAGTGTAATCAGGGGGGGAGAGACCCAGTACTTC

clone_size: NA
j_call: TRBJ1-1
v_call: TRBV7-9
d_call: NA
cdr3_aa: CASRVAGYTEAFF
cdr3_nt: TGTGCCAGCAGAGTTGCAGGGTACACTGAAGCTTTCTTT

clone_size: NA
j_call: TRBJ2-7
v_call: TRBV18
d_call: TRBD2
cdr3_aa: CASSQLAGEAYEQYF
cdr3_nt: TGTGCCAGCTCACAACTAGCGGGAGAGGCCTACGAGCAGTACTTC

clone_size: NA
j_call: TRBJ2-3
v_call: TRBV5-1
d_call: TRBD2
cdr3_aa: CASSNSGGNTDTQYF
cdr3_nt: TGCGCCAGCAGCAATAGCGGGGGTAACACAGATACGCAGTATTTT

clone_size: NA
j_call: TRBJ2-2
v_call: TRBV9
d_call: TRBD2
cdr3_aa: CASSVAGGDTGELFF
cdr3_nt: TGTGCCAGCAGCGTAGCCGGGGGGGACACCGGGGAGCTGTTTTTT

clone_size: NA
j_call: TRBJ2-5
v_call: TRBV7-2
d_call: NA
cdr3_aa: CASSRPQEEETQYF
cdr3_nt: TGTGCCAGCAGCAGACCTCAGGAGGAAGAGACCCAGTACTTC

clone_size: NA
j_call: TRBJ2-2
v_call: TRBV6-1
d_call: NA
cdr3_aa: CASSVRDENTGELFF
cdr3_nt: TGTGCCAGCAGTGTCCGGGACGAAAACACCGGGGAGCTGTTTTTT

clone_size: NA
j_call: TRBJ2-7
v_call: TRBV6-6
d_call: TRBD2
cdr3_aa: CASSLAGGPPYEQYF
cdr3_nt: TGTGCCAGCAGCTTAGCGGGAGGGCCACCCTACGAGCAGTACTTC

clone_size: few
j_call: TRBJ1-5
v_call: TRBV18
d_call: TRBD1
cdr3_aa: CASSQGQGRDQPQHF
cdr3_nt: TGTGCCAGCTCACAGGGACAGGGGAGGGATCAGCCCCAGCATTTT

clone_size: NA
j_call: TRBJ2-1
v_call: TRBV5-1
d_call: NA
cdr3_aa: CASSLQLDLNSEQFF
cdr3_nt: TGCGCCAGCAGCTTGCAGTTGGATCTGAACAGTGAGCAGTTCTTC

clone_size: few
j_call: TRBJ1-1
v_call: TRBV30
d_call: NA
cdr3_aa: CAWLVGYTEAFF
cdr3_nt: TGTGCCTGGTTGGTCGGGTACACTGAAGCTTTCTTT

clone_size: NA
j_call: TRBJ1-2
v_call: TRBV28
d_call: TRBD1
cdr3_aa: CASSPKGQGDGYTF
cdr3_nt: TGTGCCAGCAGTCCGAAGGGACAGGGGGATGGCTACACCTTC

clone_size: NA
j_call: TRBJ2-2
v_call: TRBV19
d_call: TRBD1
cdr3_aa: CASMQGDGTGELFF
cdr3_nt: TGTGCCAGTATGCAGGGGGATGGCACCGGGGAGCTGTTTTTT

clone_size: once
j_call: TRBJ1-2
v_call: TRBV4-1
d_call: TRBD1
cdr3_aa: CASSGTAYGYTF
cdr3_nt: TGCGCCAGCAGCGGGACAGCCTATGGCTACACCTTC

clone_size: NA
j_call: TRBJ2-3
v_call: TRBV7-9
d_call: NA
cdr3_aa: CASSLSGMVGTDTQYF
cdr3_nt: TGTGCCAGCAGCTTATCGGGCATGGTTGGCACAGATACGCAGTATTTT

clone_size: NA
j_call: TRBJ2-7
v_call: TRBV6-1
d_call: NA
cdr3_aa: CASSEGPSYEQYF
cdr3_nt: TGTGCCAGCAGTGAAGGGCCGTCCTACGAGCAGTACTTC

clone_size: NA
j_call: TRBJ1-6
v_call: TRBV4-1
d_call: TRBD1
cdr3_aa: CASSHADRAPGSLHF
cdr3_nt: TGCGCCAGCAGCCATGCGGACAGGGCCCCAGGATCCCTCCACTTT

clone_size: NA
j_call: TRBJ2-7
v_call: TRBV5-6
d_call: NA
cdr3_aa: CASSRGGQGAYEQYF
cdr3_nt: TGTGCCAGCAGCCGAGGGGGACAAGGGGCCTACGAGCAGTACTTC

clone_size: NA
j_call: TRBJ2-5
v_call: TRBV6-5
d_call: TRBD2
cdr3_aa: CASRLAGGVETQYF
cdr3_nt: TGTGCCAGCAGATTAGCGGGGGGGGTGGAGACCCAGTACTTC

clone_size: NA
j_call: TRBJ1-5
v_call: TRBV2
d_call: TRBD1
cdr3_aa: CASREQGEGSNQPQHF
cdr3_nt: TGTGCCAGCAGGGAACAGGGGGAGGGAAGCAATCAGCCCCAGCATTTT

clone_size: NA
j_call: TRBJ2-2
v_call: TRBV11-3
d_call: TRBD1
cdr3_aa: CASSLTYIGQGLSGTGELFF
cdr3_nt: TGTGCCAGCAGCTTAACTTACATTGGACAGGGGTTGTCGGGGACCGGGGAGCTGTTTTTT

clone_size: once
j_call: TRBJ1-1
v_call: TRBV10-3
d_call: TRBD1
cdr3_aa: CAITGGSDTEAFF
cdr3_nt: TGTGCCATTACAGGGGGCTCGGACACTGAAGCTTTCTTT

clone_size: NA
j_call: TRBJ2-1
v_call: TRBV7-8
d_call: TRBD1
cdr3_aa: CASSFGTGLYNEQFF
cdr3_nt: TGTGCCAGCAGCTTCGGGACAGGACTTTACAATGAGCAGTTCTTC

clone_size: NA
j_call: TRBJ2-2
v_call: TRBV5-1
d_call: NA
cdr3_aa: CASSLRVPGELFF
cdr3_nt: TGCGCCAGCAGCTTACGGGTTCCCGGGGAGCTGTTTTTT

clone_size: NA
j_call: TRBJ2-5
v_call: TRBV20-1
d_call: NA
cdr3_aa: CSASQGETQYF
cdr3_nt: TGCAGTGCTTCCCAGGGGGAGACCCAGTACTTC

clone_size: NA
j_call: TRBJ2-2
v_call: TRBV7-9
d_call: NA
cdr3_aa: CASSLVPGGTNTGELFF
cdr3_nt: TGTGCCAGCAGCTTAGTGCCGGGGGGCACGAACACCGGGGAGCTGTTTTTT

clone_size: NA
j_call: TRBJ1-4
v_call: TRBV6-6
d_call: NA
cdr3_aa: CATTPTNEKLFF
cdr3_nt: TGTGCCACGACACCTACTAATGAAAAACTGTTTTTT

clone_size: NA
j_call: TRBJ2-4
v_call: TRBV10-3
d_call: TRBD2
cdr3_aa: CAISASGENIQYF
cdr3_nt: TGTGCCATCAGTGCCAGCGGGGAGAACATTCAGTACTTC

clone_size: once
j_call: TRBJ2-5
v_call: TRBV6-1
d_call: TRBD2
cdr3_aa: CATTREGPTQYF
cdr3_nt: TGTGCCACCACCCGGGAGGGGCCGACCCAGTACTTC

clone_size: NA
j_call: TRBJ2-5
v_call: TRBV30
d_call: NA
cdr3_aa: CAWRQQETQYF
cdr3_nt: TGTGCCTGGAGACAACAAGAGACCCAGTACTTC

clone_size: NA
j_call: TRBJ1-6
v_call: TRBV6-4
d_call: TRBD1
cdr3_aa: CASSSTGDNSPLHF
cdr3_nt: TGTGCCAGCAGTTCGACAGGGGATAATTCACCCCTCCACTTT

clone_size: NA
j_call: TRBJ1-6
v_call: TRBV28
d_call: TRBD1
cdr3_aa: CASRGLRGIRDSYSPLHF
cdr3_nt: TGTGCCAGCAGGGGGCTGCGCGGTATCAGGGACAGTTATTCACCCCTCCACTTT

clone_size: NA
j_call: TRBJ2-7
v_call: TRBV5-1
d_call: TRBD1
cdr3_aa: CASSLDRGTGTGEQYF
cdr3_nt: TGCGCCAGCAGCTTGGACCGCGGGACAGGGACGGGCGAGCAGTACTTC

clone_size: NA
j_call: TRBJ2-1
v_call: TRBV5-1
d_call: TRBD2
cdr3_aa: CASSLSASGGPIRNEQFF
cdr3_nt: TGCGCCAGCAGCTTGTCGGCTAGCGGGGGCCCTATAAGAAATGAGCAGTTCTTC

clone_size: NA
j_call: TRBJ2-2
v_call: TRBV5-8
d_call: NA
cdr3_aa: CASSLAYSANTGELFF
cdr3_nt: TGTGCCAGCAGCTTGGCCTACAGCGCGAACACCGGGGAGCTGTTTTTT

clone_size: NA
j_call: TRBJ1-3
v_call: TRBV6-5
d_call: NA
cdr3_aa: CASSYGLGTSGNTIYF
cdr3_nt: TGTGCCAGCAGTTACGGCTTGGGTACTTCTGGAAACACCATATATTTT

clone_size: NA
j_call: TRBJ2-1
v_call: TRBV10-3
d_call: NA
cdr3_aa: CAISGGDSSYNEQFF
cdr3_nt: TGTGCCATCAGTGGGGGGGACTCCTCCTACAATGAGCAGTTCTTC

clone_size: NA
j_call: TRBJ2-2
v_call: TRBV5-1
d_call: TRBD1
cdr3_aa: CASSLSADRGTGELFF
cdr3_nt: TGCGCCAGCAGCTTATCCGCGGACAGGGGCACCGGGGAGCTGTTTTTT

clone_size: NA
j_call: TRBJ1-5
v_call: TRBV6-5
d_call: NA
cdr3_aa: CASRVRGFNQPQHF
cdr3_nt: TGTGCCAGCAGGGTCAGGGGATTCAATCAGCCCCAGCATTTT

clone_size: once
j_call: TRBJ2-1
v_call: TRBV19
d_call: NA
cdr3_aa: CASSARNEQFF
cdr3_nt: TGTGCCAGTAGTGCTCGCAATGAGCAGTTCTTC

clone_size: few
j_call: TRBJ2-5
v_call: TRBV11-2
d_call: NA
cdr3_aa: CASSLERETQYF
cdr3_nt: TGTGCCAGCAGCTTAGAAAGGGAGACCCAGTACTTC